The TCR beta chain described here comes from a study of shared clonotypes between healthy human individuals. Source study methods: Junction-only sequences without quality scores came from ImmunoSEQ, so filtering differed. TCRdb's table, derived via immunoSEQ multiplex PCR, lists solely in-frame clones and lacks some. V, J and clone size are taken as reported in that table, and D and trimming were inferred from the DNA itself. The sample includes around 500,000 clones, about four fifths of them seen just once. Each donor was a Caucasian adult residing in Nashville, Tennessee. It was around 100 million PBMCs that unsorted samples used for genomic DNA. The study, taken as a whole, reports: The donor pool, a small one, limited the genetic and exposure-history diversity represented.

A word on this clone: Its antigen is not identified.

With 4 bases removed from V and 1 base from J, the gap between germline ends came to 16 bases. CDR1 and CDR2 from the germline V gene are LGHNA and YSLEER. The CDR3 totals 16 residues. This sequence originates from a middle-aged woman in good health. Some clones in this sample may be carry-over from other donors' samples. The V call is TRBV4-3, the J call TRBJ1-1, with D tentatively TRBD1 (5 bases). Sequencing was performed on PBMCs. The CDR3 DNA is TGCGCCAGCAGCCCCCTTTCGGCCGGGGCGAACACTGAAGCTTTCTTT. Translated: CASSPLSAGANTEAFF.